A single sample is the source of the 30 T cell receptor beta chains below, sequenced in a study of early T cells in non-severe SARS-CoV-2 infection. TCRdb re-called the 5' RACE reads through MiXCR, storing one row per CDR3 protein. This repertoire shows about 50,000 distinct CDR3 sequences, about 11% found once; its top ten account for 6.5%. Sequenced sample: whole blood. The origin of the receptors is an adult who was a healthcare worker with PCR-confirmed SARS-CoV-2 infection or an uninfected control (not recorded which).

This clonotype was recorded at least ten times. V gene TRBV5-1 combines with J gene TRBJ1-3; 9 bases are a match to TRBD1. This CDR3 spans 15 amino acids. Trimming at V came to 0 bases and at J to 5 bases, leaving 3 bases not matched to a gene. CDR1 is SGHRS and CDR2 is YFSETQ in the germline V gene. The CDR3 nucleotides read TGCGCCAGCAGCTTGGCCGGGACAGGGCGAAACACCATATATTTT. This encodes CASSLAGTGRNTIYF.

The table lists this clonotype with a few counts. DNA of the CDR3: TGTGCCAGCAGCTGGGGACAACAGGAATTTACACTCACTGAAGCTTTCTTT. Protein: CASSWGQQEFTLTEAFF. The V and J genes are TRBV7-9 and TRBJ1-1; tentatively, D is TRBD1 (6 bases). CDR1 and CDR2 from the germline V gene are SEHNR and FQNEAQ (reference sequence). CDR3 length: 17 amino acids. V lost 4 bases and J lost 4, with 22 bases in between.

The chain couples TRBV5-1 to TRBJ2-3; D tentatively fits TRBD1 or TRBD2 (5 bases each). V lost 4 bases and J lost 2, with 11 bases in between. This CDR3 contains 14 residues. The germline V gene has CDR1 SGHRS and CDR2 YFSETQ. CDR3 sequence reads: CASSNRGDTDTQYF. CDR3 bases: TGCGCCAGCAGCAACAGAGGGGACACAGATACGCAGTATTTT.

This clonotype showed up many times. V gene TRBV6-2 or TRBV6-3 combines with J gene TRBJ2-7, with 11 bases lining up with TRBD2. V gave up 2 bases and J gave up 6 bases; unmatched junction bases: 0. The length of the CDR3 is 13 residues. The V gene's germline CDR1 is MNHEY and CDR2 SVGEGT. CDR3 nucleotides: TGTGCCAGCAGTTACCTAGCGGGAGGCGAGCAGTACTTC. The encoded protein is CASSYLAGGEQYF.

This clonotype has just a few counts. The chain carries TRBV6-1 and TRBJ2-7, with a tentative D call TRBD2 (6 bases). The CDR3 is 15 residues long. The V end was cut by 2 bases, the J end by 2 bases, with 13 bases between. CDR1 MNHNS and CDR2 SASEGT come from the germline V gene. Here the CDR3 reads CASSELPGLTYEQYF. The CDR3 DNA is TGTGCCAGCAGTGAATTGCCGGGACTTACCTACGAGCAGTACTTC.

The gene calls are TRBV9 and TRBJ2-2; D not resolved. The V gene's germline CDR1 is SGDLS and CDR2 YYNGEE. Trimming cost V 3 bases and J 4 bases, with 7 bases left between them. The length of the CDR3 is 13 residues. The CDR3 DNA follows: TGTGCCAGCAGCGCGGCAGCCACCGGGGAGCTGTTTTTT. It is translated as CASSAAATGELFF.

This clonotype was seen ten or more times. The rearrangement links TRBV19 to TRBJ2-5; 8 nucleotides agree with TRBD2. Germline V CDR1 and CDR2: LNHDA, SQIVND (reference sequence). Trimming removed 3 bases from V and 1 base from J; junction bases left unmatched: 4. The CDR3 has 15 residues. For the CDR3, the DNA is TGTGCCAGTAGTATCAGCGGGAGTCTCCAAGAGACCCAGTACTTC. As protein: CASSISGSLQETQYF. Drawing the rest from reference TRBV19 and TRBJ2-5, the complete variable domain is DGGITQSPKYLFRKEGQNVTLSCEQNLNHDAMYWYRQDPGQGLRLIYYSQIVNDFQKGDIAEGYSVSREKKESFPLTVTSAQKNPTAFYLCASSISGSLQETQYFGPGTRLLVL.

The V and J genes are TRBV3-1 and TRBJ2-1; weak D call: TRBD2 (6 bases). Per germline, CDR1 LGHDT and CDR2 YNNKEL (reference sequence). Trimming removed 1 base from V and 3 bases from J, with 10 bases in between. CDR3 size: 15 residues. The CDR3 is CASSQGVTSYNEQFF. CDR3 sequence (DNA): TGTGCCAGCAGCCAAGGAGTGACTAGCTACAATGAGCAGTTCTTC.

J is TRBJ1-1 and V is TRBV10-3; D perhaps matches TRBD1 (6 bases). Germline V CDR1 and CDR2: ENHRY, SYGVKD. The germline V and J ends were trimmed by 2 bases and 3 bases, with 10 bases remaining between them. This CDR3 is built from 14 residues. The CDR3 DNA reads as TGTGCCATCAGTGAGAGGGGGTCCGACACTGAAGCTTTCTTT. Encoded protein: CAISERGSDTEAFF.

This rearrangement joins TRBV7-2 to TRBJ2-3; D ambiguous. Trimming shortened V by 0 bases and J by 5 bases, and 9 bases separated the two germline ends. The germline V gene has CDR1 SGHTA and CDR2 FQGNSA. This CDR3 is built from 14 residues. Written as DNA, the CDR3 is TGTGCCAGCAGCTTAGCCTTCTCCCGAGATACGCAGTATTTT. It encodes CASSLAFSRDTQYF.

The chain combines TRBV12-3 or TRBV12-4 with TRBJ1-1; a possible D gene is TRBD1 (5 bases). The CDR3 has 16 amino acids. The V end lost 3 bases, the J end lost 5 bases, and 19 bases lay between the germline ends. The CDR3 region has the DNA TGTGCCAGCAGTTTCAATAGGCGTCCGGGGCGAACTGAAGCTTTCTTT. Translated, it gives CASSFNRRPGRTEAFF.

This clonotype was detected many times. This chain joins TRBV2 and TRBJ2-1, with 10 bases identical to TRBD2. Germline CDR1 is SNHLY and CDR2 is FYNNEI. The CDR3 covers 15 residues. With V trimmed by 6 bases and J by 4 bases, 6 bases remained unmatched. The CDR3 DNA reads as TGTGCCAGCAGCCTCGGACTAGCGGCATACAATGAGCAGTTCTTC. Translating it yields CASSLGLAAYNEQFF. Variable domain in full (rest from reference TRBV2 and TRBJ2-1): EPEVTQTPSHQVTQMGQEVILRCVPISNHLYFYWYRQILGQKVEFLVSFYNNEISEKSEIFDDQFSVERPDGSNFTLKIRSTKLEDSAMYFCASSLGLAAYNEQFFGPGTRLTVL.

This clonotype was observed a few times. V usage is TRBV3-1 and J usage is TRBJ2-7, with 11 bases aligning to TRBD2. The CDR3 has 15 amino acids. In germline, CDR1 is LGHDT, CDR2 YNNKEL (reference sequence). With V trimmed by 3 bases and J by 3 bases, 4 bases remained unmatched. The CDR3 spells CASSHGGLADYEQYF. Here the CDR3 DNA reads TGTGCCAGCAGCCATGGGGGACTAGCGGACTACGAGCAGTACTTC.

This clonotype has a handful of counts. The chain carries TRBV7-2 and TRBJ1-6; D uncertain. The CDR3 extends over 10 amino acids. Between the trimmed V and J ends, which lost 5 bases and 14 bases, there was a span of 7 bases. Germline values: CDR1 SGHTA, CDR2 FQGNSA. CDR3 nucleotides: TGTGCCAGCAGCGATGGGGCCCTCCACTTT. Translating it yields CASSDGALHF.

The rearrangement joins TRBV9 to TRBJ2-1, with TRBD2 identical over 9 bases. J was trimmed by 9 bases and V by 1 base; bases with no gene match: 11. CDR3 size: 16 residues. The germline V gene encodes CDR1 SGDLS and CDR2 YYNGEE. The CDR3 sequence is CASSVSRGRATGEQFF. CDR3 nucleotides: TGTGCCAGCAGCGTAAGTCGCGGGAGGGCGACGGGTGAGCAGTTCTTC.

This clonotype has only a few counts. J is TRBJ2-7 and V is TRBV29-1; perhaps TRBD2 as D (5 bases). CDR1 and CDR2 (germline): SQVTM, ANQGSEA. The CDR3 has 13 amino acids. V dropped 0 bases and J dropped 2 bases, with 8 bases sitting between them. In DNA form, the CDR3 reads TGCAGCGTTGAAGATGTCGGGACCTACGAGCAGTACTTC. This codes for CSVEDVGTYEQYF.

Ten or more counts support this clonotype. The chain uses TRBV20-1 and TRBJ2-2; D uncertain. There are 12 residues in the CDR3. Germline loops: CDR1 DFQATT, CDR2 SNEGSKA (reference sequence). V lost 3 bases, J lost 5 bases, and 7 bases lay in between. The CDR3 reads CSASSVTGELFF. For the CDR3, the DNA is TGCAGTGCTAGTTCGGTAACCGGGGAGCTGTTTTTT.

The chain has TRBV2 and TRBJ2-3; D is perhaps TRBD1 (5 bases). The V end was cut by 5 bases, the J end by 8 bases, with 11 bases between. This CDR3 has 12 residues. Germline CDR1 and CDR2: SNHLY and FYNNEI. The chain's CDR3 is CASSFQGFTQYF. The CDR3 region has the DNA TGTGCCAGCAGTTTCCAGGGATTTACGCAGTATTTT.

This rearrangement joins TRBV5-8 to TRBJ1-1; D perhaps matches TRBD1 (5 bases). Trimming removed 2 bases from V and 1 base from J, with 15 bases in between. CDR1 is SGHTS, CDR2 YDEGEE, per germline. The CDR3 is 16 amino acids. CDR3 sequence reads: CASSFRGVAGNTEAFF. The DNA of the CDR3 is TGTGCCAGCAGCTTTCGAGGGGTTGCAGGGAACACTGAAGCTTTCTTT.

The J gene is TRBJ2-5, the V gene TRBV5-1; D perhaps matches TRBD1 (5 bases). Per germline, CDR1 SGHRS and CDR2 YFSETQ. Trimming took off 4 bases at V and 4 bases at J, with 17 bases between the two ends. The CDR3 covers 15 residues. DNA of the CDR3: TGCGCCAGCAGCCCCGACAGTCTCGCTAGAGAGACCCAGTACTTC. It encodes CASSPDSLARETQYF.

This clonotype was seen repeatedly, ten times or more. The gene calls are TRBV9 and TRBJ2-5, with 8 bases fitting TRBD2. This CDR3 has 17 amino acids. V shed 0 bases, J shed 4 bases, and the junction held 11 bases outside the gene matches. Per germline, CDR1 SGDLS and CDR2 YYNGEE. CDR3 loop: CASSVGAAGAGGETQYF. The CDR3 coding sequence is TGTGCCAGCAGCGTAGGGGCAGCGGGAGCTGGAGGAGAGACCCAGTACTTC.

This clonotype was observed many times. The chain uses TRBV30 and TRBJ2-7, with D tentatively TRBD1 (7 bases). V lost 0 bases, J lost 12 bases, and 15 bases lay in between. Germline V gene sequence: CDR1 GTSNPN, CDR2 SVGIG (reference sequence). The CDR3 is made up of 12 amino acids. Here the CDR3 DNA reads TGTGCCTGGAGTGTACAGGGGACTGACCTGTACTTC. Translating gives CAWSVQGTDLYF.

In this sample, this clonotype turned up a few times. V is TRBV18 and J is TRBJ1-1; D not resolved. Germline V CDR1 and CDR2: KGHSH, LQKENI. V gave up 3 bases and J gave up 7 bases, with 9 bases separating them. The CDR3 is 12 amino acids. As DNA, the CDR3 is TGTGCCAGCTCACCCAACAGACTTGAAGCTTTCTTT. Amino acid sequence: CASSPNRLEAFF.

The rearrangement joins TRBV12-3 or TRBV12-4 to TRBJ2-2, with D perhaps matching TRBD1 (6 bases). CDR3 size: 14 residues. V lost 7 bases and J 3 bases, leaving 12 bases between the germline ends. The CDR3, as DNA: TGTGCCAGCACCCAGGGGTTTTACACCGGGGAGCTGTTTTTT. As protein: CASTQGFYTGELFF.

This chain links TRBV27 with TRBJ2-1, with 9 nucleotides matching TRBD2. With V trimmed by 10 bases and J by 7 bases, 17 bases remained unmatched. Germline assignment: CDR1 MNHEY and CDR2 SMNVEV (reference sequence). This CDR3 has 16 amino acids. CDR3 sequence (DNA): TGTGCCACAGCCGGGACTAGCAGAGGTTTGGAAAATGAGCAGTTCTTC. Protein: CATAGTSRGLENEQFF.

This clonotype was detected a few times. One end of the junction fails to match germline, which may point to a read error. Written as DNA, the CDR3 is TGCAGTGCTGGAGAAGGACAGGGTGAAGGAGATACGCAGTATTTT. This codes for CSAGEGQGEGDTQYF. V usage is TRBV20-1 and J usage is TRBJ2-3; 8 bases are shared with TRBD1. The CDR3 length is 15 residues. Germline values: CDR1 DFQATT, CDR2 SNEGSKA (reference sequence).

This clonotype was detected ten times or more. V is TRBV7-2 and J is TRBJ2-3; TRBD1 might be the D (7 bases). Germline lookup yields CDR1 SGHTA and CDR2 FQGNSA. The length of the CDR3 is 14 residues. The V end lost 7 bases, the J end lost 5 bases, and 16 bases lay between the germline ends. CDR3 nucleotide sequence: TGTGCCAGCAATACAGGGGCGCGGGAAGATACGCAGTATTTT. The encoded protein is CASNTGAREDTQYF.

This clonotype was found many times. This rearrangement joins TRBV25-1 to TRBJ2-7; the match to TRBD2 covers 8 bases. The CDR3 covers 13 residues. V lost 9 bases and J lost 3; bases outside the gene matches: 7. CDR1 and CDR2 from the germline V gene are MGHDK and SYGVNS. The CDR3 DNA sequence: TGTGCCAGTATGAGCGGGAGTAACTACGAGCAGTACTTC. This gives the protein CASMSGSNYEQYF.

The chain uses TRBV5-4 and TRBJ2-1; unclear D gene. Germline V CDR1 and CDR2: SGHNT, YYREEE (reference sequence). This CDR3 comprises 13 residues. The V gene lost 0 bases and the J gene lost 7 bases, with 8 bases spanning the gap. CDR3 coding DNA: TGTGCCAGCAGCTTGGGTCCCGGGAATGAGCAGTTCTTC. Translating it yields CASSLGPGNEQFF. The full variable domain, completed using reference TRBV5-4 and TRBJ2-1, is ETGVTQSPTHLIKTRGQQVTLRCSSQSGHNTVSWYQQALGQGPQFIFQYYREEENGRGNFPPRFSGLQFPNYSSELNVNALELDDSALYLCASSLGPGNEQFFGPGTRLTVL.

V usage is TRBV5-5 and J usage is TRBJ2-5; 8 positions match TRBD1. CDR3 size: 15 residues. V lost 0 bases and J lost 4; bases outside the gene matches: 5. CDR1 is SGHKS, CDR2 YYEKEE, per germline (reference sequence). CDR3 in amino acids: CASSLEAGGAETQYF. The CDR3 region has the DNA TGTGCCAGCAGCTTGGAGGCAGGGGGCGCAGAGACCCAGTACTTC.